This TCR beta chain was captured by sequencing in a study of regulatory T cells in long-lasting Graves disease. General study findings and limits: Newly diagnosed Graves' patients exceeded persistent ones in TCR diversity. Sampling was limited to peripheral blood rather than thyroid tissue.

Arm-PCR with iRepertoire HTBI primers amplified the CDR3 regions for these TCR beta libraries. Authors' methods: Samples jointly harbored fewer than 65 TRBV and over 13 TRBJ segments. Each CDR3 protein gets one entry after TCRdb re-called the multiplex PCR reads with MiXCR. TCRdb, rather than the study authors, made the V and J calls. The sample shows around 460,000 distinct CDR3 sequences, around a fifth of them seen only once. The time point: persistent/refractory GD, antithyroid drugs over 5 years with positive TRAb. TCR sequences were obtained from RNA taken from PBMCs. This clonotype was recorded many times. The antigen is not known. The CDR3 runs 17 residues. V lost 4 bases and J lost 4; bases outside the gene matches: 10. Germline values: CDR1 MDHEN, CDR2 SYDVKM.

Sequencing was performed on peripheral blood mononuclear cells (PBMCs), taken when the disease was refractory, from a patient treated with antithyroid drugs. The chain employs TRBV28 and TRBJ2-5; 12 bases are shared with TRBD2. The source is a female donor with Graves disease. The CDR3 coding sequence is TGTGCCAGCAGTTCCCCTAGCGGGAGGGCCGTCGGAGAGACCCAGTACTTC. Its translation: CASSSPSGRAVGETQYF.